Each of the 24 T cell receptor beta chains below was sequenced from the same sample in a study of OX40 agonist ivuxolimab in advanced cancers. Measured with immunoSEQ multiplex PCR; TCRdb has only the in-frame clones, and not every one. There are tens of thousands of clones in the sample; about 86% occur only once, and approximately 0.76% lies in the top ten. Specimen: CD4+ or CD8+ T cells sorted from blood, collected in a trial of the OX40 agonist ivuxolimab. These receptors were obtained from an adult with an advanced solid tumor such as melanoma, head and neck, liver or kidney cancer.

The rearrangement links TRBV9 to TRBJ2-5; 7 bases are shared with TRBD1. Germline CDR1 is SGDLS and CDR2 is YYNGEE. CDR3 length: 15 residues. V lost 4 bases and J lost 2; bases outside the gene matches: 8. CDR3 amino acids: CASSTESRGQETQYF. CDR3 nucleotide sequence: TGTGCCAGCAGCACGGAATCCAGGGGGCAAGAGACCCAGTACTTC.

The chain recombines TRBV6-4 with TRBJ1-1, with TRBD1 matching over 8 bases. The CDR3 spans 15 residues. The ends lost 4 bases at V and 5 bases at J; junction bases unmatched: 9. Germline assignment: CDR1 MRHNA and CDR2 SNTAGT. For the CDR3, the DNA is TGTGCCAGCAGTGTGGAGGACAGGGCAGGGACTGAAGCTTTCTTT. Translation: CASSVEDRAGTEAFF.

The chain carries TRBV11-2 and TRBJ2-1; D tentatively reads TRBD1 or TRBD2 (5 bases each). V lost 5 bases and J 6 bases, leaving 20 bases between the germline ends. The CDR3 consists of 16 residues. The germline V gene has CDR1 SGHAT and CDR2 FQNNGV. CDR3 DNA: TGTGCCAGCAGCGATCCCGGGGTGGGGCCCTCCAATGAGCAGTTCTTC. Translated, it gives CASSDPGVGPSNEQFF. The variable domain in full, with the rest retrieved from reference TRBV11-2 and TRBJ2-1, is EAGVAQSPRYKIIEKRQSVAFWCNPISGHATLYWYQQILGQGPKLLIQFQNNGVVDDSQLPKDRFSAERLKGVDSTLKIQPAKLEDSAVYLCASSDPGVGPSNEQFFGPGTRLTVL.

This clone was recorded only once. The chain employs TRBV25-1 and TRBJ2-7; TRBD1 aligns across 8 bases. The CDR3 has 16 residues. The germline V gene encodes CDR1 MGHDK and CDR2 SYGVNS. V gave up 2 bases and J gave up 4 bases; unmatched junction bases: 10. CDR3 region: CASSEPRTGGSYEQYF. DNA of the CDR3: TGTGCCAGCAGTGAACCGCGAACAGGGGGATCTTACGAGCAGTACTTC.

J is TRBJ1-2 and V is TRBV27; 9 bases are shared with TRBD1. V lost 3 bases, J lost 2 bases, and 1 base stayed unmatched. The CDR3 covers 14 residues. CDR1 MNHEY and CDR2 SMNVEV come from the germline V gene (reference sequence). The CDR3 sequence: CASSFGQGNYGYTF. The CDR3 nucleotides read TGTGCCAGCAGTTTCGGACAGGGGAACTATGGCTACACCTTC.

The rearrangement uses TRBV5-1 and TRBJ2-2; D is unclear. Trimming removed 2 bases from V and 4 bases from J, with 9 bases in between. The CDR3 loop spans 14 amino acids. Germline CDR1 is SGHRS and CDR2 is YFSETQ. The CDR3 DNA sequence: TGCGCCAGCAGCTTAGGCGGAACCACCGGGGAGCTGTTTTTT. Translated, it gives CASSLGGTTGELFF. Based on the CDR3 plus reference TRBV5-1 and TRBJ2-2, the full variable domain is KAGVTQTPRYLIKTRGQQVTLSCSPISGHRSVSWYQQTPGQGLQFLFEYFSETQRNKGNFPGRFSGRQFSNSRSEMNVSTLELGDSALYLCASSLGGTTGELFFGEGSRLTVL.

The chain has TRBV7-9 and TRBJ1-1, with D uncertain. CDR1 and CDR2 (germline): SEHNR, FQNEAQ (reference sequence). The CDR3 has 11 residues. Trimming took off 3 bases at V and 6 bases at J, with 5 bases between the two ends. CDR3 in DNA: TGTGCCAGCAGCTTGTCGGCTGAAGCTTTCTTT. Residues: CASSLSAEAFF.

The chain joins TRBV7-2 to TRBJ2-1; D perhaps matches TRBD2 (6 bases). The CDR3 contains 14 residues. Germline CDR1 reads SGHTA; CDR2 reads FQGNSA. V gave up 3 bases and J gave up 8 bases, with 14 bases separating them. In nucleotides, the CDR3 is TGTGCCAGCAGCTTGGAGGGAGAGGGTCATGAGCAGTTCTTC. It specifies CASSLEGEGHEQFF.

This sequence joins TRBV18 and TRBJ2-2; TRBD1 matches 9 bases. The ends lost 4 bases at V and 5 bases at J; junction bases unmatched: 2. The length of the CDR3 is 14 residues. The germline V gene encodes CDR1 KGHSH and CDR2 LQKENI. The CDR3 loop reads CASSLGQGTGELFF. CDR3 in DNA: TGTGCCAGCTCACTGGGACAGGGAACCGGGGAGCTGTTTTTT.

The rearrangement joins TRBV19 to TRBJ2-3, with D possibly matching TRBD1 (6 bases). Trimming left V 5 bases short and J 0 bases short, with 15 bases between. Germline assignment: CDR1 LNHDA and CDR2 SQIVND (reference sequence). The CDR3 loop spans 16 amino acids. The chain's CDR3 is CASSPSGDPSTDTQYF. The CDR3 bases are TGTGCCAGTAGTCCATCAGGGGACCCTAGCACAGATACGCAGTATTTT. Full variable domain (remainder filled in from reference TRBV19 and TRBJ2-3): DGGITQSPKYLFRKEGQNVTLSCEQNLNHDAMYWYRQDPGQGLRLIYYSQIVNDFQKGDIAEGYSVSREKKESFPLTVTSAQKNPTAFYLCASSPSGDPSTDTQYFGPGTRLTVL.

The chain combines TRBV15 with TRBJ1-6; perhaps TRBD1 as D (5 bases). The V end was cut by 0 bases, the J end by 5 bases, with 8 bases between. The CDR3 has 15 residues. CDR1 and CDR2 (germline): LNHNV, YYDKDF (reference sequence). The CDR3 sequence: CATSREGRDNSPLHF. The CDR3 coding sequence is TGTGCCACCAGCAGAGAAGGCAGGGATAATTCACCCCTCCACTTT.

V is TRBV28 and J is TRBJ1-5; D unclear. Germline V gives CDR1 MDHEN, CDR2 SYDVKM. This CDR3 spans 14 amino acids. V lost 6 bases, J lost 2 bases, and 11 bases lay in between. The CDR3 loop is CASSLAGGNQPQHF. In DNA form, the CDR3 reads TGTGCCAGCAGCTTAGCTGGAGGCAATCAGCCCCAGCATTTT. Supplemented by reference TRBV28 and TRBJ1-5, the full variable domain reads DVKVTQSSRYLVKRTGEKVFLECVQDMDHENMFWYRQDPGLGLRLIYFSYDVKMKEKGDIPEGYSVSREKKERFSLILESASTNQTSMYLCASSLAGGNQPQHFGDGTRLSIL.

The V call is TRBV28, the J call TRBJ2-1, with TRBD2 matching over 15 bases. J lost 6 bases, V lost 4 bases, and 7 bases had no gene match. Looked up from germline, CDR1 is MDHEN and CDR2 is SYDVKM. CDR3 length equals 17 residues. CDR3 sequence (DNA): TGTGCCAGCAGTTCTCAGGGACTAGCGGGAGGTCGCAATGAGCAGTTCTTC. This gives the protein CASSSQGLAGGRNEQFF. Looking up the rest from reference TRBV28 and TRBJ2-1 gives the full variable domain: DVKVTQSSRYLVKRTGEKVFLECVQDMDHENMFWYRQDPGLGLRLIYFSYDVKMKEKGDIPEGYSVSREKKERFSLILESASTNQTSMYLCASSSQGLAGGRNEQFFGPGTRLTVL.

Comments on this clone: One junction end disagrees with the germline gene, perhaps due to a read error. V is TRBV7-7 and J is TRBJ2-5; TRBD1 agrees at 7 bases. The CDR3 is 15 residues long. The V gene's germline CDR1 is SSHAT and CDR2 FNYEAQ (reference sequence). Here the CDR3 reads CASSLGVAQGETQYF. The CDR3 DNA reads as TGTGCTAGCAGCTTAGGAGTGGCACAGGGGGAGACCCAGTACTTC.

The gene calls are TRBV6-1 and TRBJ2-2; D is uncertain. V lost 4 bases, J lost 3 bases, and 12 bases lay in between. The CDR3 runs to 15 residues. Per germline, CDR1 MNHNS and CDR2 SASEGT. Here the CDR3 reads CASSGGYWDTGELFF. CDR3 sequence (DNA): TGTGCCAGCAGTGGGGGATACTGGGACACCGGGGAGCTGTTTTTT.

In this sample, this clone turned up a few times. The chain uses TRBV5-4 and TRBJ2-5; 7 nucleotides line up with TRBD1. CDR1 is SGHNT and CDR2 is YYREEE in the germline V gene (reference sequence). V lost 2 bases, J lost 5 bases, and 6 bases stayed unmatched. CDR3 length: 14 amino acids. CDR3 amino acids: CASSLSDRTETQYF. CDR3 nucleotides: TGTGCCAGCAGCTTATCGGACAGGACTGAGACCCAGTACTTC.

The genes are TRBV18 and TRBJ1-4; 8 bases match TRBD1. Trimming at V came to 0 bases and at J to 7 bases, leaving 7 bases not matched to a gene. Germline V lookup: CDR1 KGHSH, CDR2 LQKENI. This CDR3 comprises 16 residues. In DNA, the CDR3 is TGTGCCAGCTCACCACCCCGGACAGGGCTTGGTGAAAAACTGTTTTTT. Translated: CASSPPRTGLGEKLFF.

J is TRBJ2-2 and V is TRBV7-2; D tentatively reads TRBD1 or TRBD2 (5 bases each). Germline lookup yields CDR1 SGHTA and CDR2 FQGNSA. V was trimmed by 3 bases and J by 1 base, leaving 12 bases between them. This CDR3 comprises 16 residues. CDR3 sequence (DNA): TGTGCCAGCAGCTTGGCCGGGGCGGTGAACACCGGGGAGCTGTTTTTT. It codes for CASSLAGAVNTGELFF.

The J gene is TRBJ2-3, the V gene TRBV28, with 11 bases that match TRBD2. This CDR3 is built from 16 residues. V shed 1 base and J 6 bases; nucleotides not matched to a gene: 6. The germline CDR1 and CDR2 sequences are MDHEN and SYDVKM. CDR3 sequence (DNA): TGTGCCAGCAGTTTATCGCTAGCGGGAGGCCTGGATACGCAGTATTTT. It is translated as CASSLSLAGGLDTQYF.

The sample holds one count of this clone. The V call is TRBV19, the J call TRBJ2-1; no clear D. Germline assignment: CDR1 LNHDA and CDR2 SQIVND (reference sequence). The ends were cut back, 5 bases at V and 5 bases at J, with 10 bases in the middle. This CDR3 comprises 13 residues. The CDR3 DNA is TGTGCCAGTAGTCTCCGGACCAACAATGAGCAGTTCTTC. It codes for CASSLRTNNEQFF.

The gene calls are TRBV7-3 and TRBJ2-1, with 12 bases identical to TRBD2. This CDR3 spans 14 amino acids. Germline V gives CDR1 SGHTA, CDR2 FQGTGA. Losses at the gene ends were 5 bases for V and 9 bases for J; bases not matched to a gene: 5. The chain's CDR3 is CASSETSGSFEQFF. CDR3 sequence (DNA): TGTGCCAGCAGCGAGACTAGCGGGAGTTTTGAGCAGTTCTTC. Supplemented by reference TRBV7-3 and TRBJ2-1, the full variable domain reads GAGVSQTPSNKVTEKGKYVELRCDPISGHTALYWYRQSLGQGPEFLIYFQGTGAADDSGLPNDRFFAVRPEGSVSTLKIQRTERGDSAVYLCASSETSGSFEQFFGPGTRLTVL.

The chain carries TRBV28 and TRBJ2-7; 7 bases map to TRBD1. The CDR3 contains 14 residues. Trimming cost V 11 bases and J 4 bases; bases outside gene matches: 14. The germline CDR1 and CDR2 sequences are MDHEN and SYDVKM. The CDR3 region has the DNA TGTGCCGTCTCGGACGGGACAGAACTGTACGAGCAGTACTTC. This encodes CAVSDGTELYEQYF.

The J gene is TRBJ2-3, the V gene TRBV6-1; 8 bases line up with TRBD1. CDR3 length: 13 amino acids. In germline, CDR1 is MNHNS, CDR2 SASEGT. J gave up 4 bases and V 6 bases, and 3 bases lay outside the gene matches. This CDR3 is CASSDRGPDTQYF. The CDR3 nucleotides read TGTGCCAGCAGCGACAGGGGCCCAGATACGCAGTATTTT.

This clone came up a few times. The chain has TRBV27 and TRBJ2-7, with no clear D. CDR1 is MNHEY, CDR2 SMNVEV, per germline (reference sequence). This CDR3 is 14 amino acids long. Trimming removed 5 bases from V and 0 bases from J, with 11 bases in between. As DNA, the CDR3 is TGTGCCAGCAGTCCCGTCCTCCCCTCCTACGAGCAGTACTTC. This gives the protein CASSPVLPSYEQYF.